This T cell receptor (beta chain) was retrieved from a study of beta chain features in type 1 diabetes. Overall study results and limits: Fewer insertions but more deletions were seen at VDJ junctions in type 1 diabetes patients. Healthy donors had naive, central memory and Treg TCRB repertoires that appeared less similar than those seen among patients. Within each of all four CD4+ subsets, Type 1 diabetes patients had TCRB CDR3s that were moderately but significantly shorter.

CDR3 length equals 11 residues. The V gene's germline CDR1 is GTSNPN and CDR2 SVGIG (reference sequence). Trimming pared 7 bases from V and 4 bases from J, leaving 8 bases between. Purity of each sorted population was above 95%. A note on this clone: Its antigen is still unknown.

The study reverse transcribed the entire isolated RNA, so it sequenced expressed TCRB transcripts. Libraries were prepared by immunoSEQ multiplex PCR; TCRdb keeps only in-frame clonotypes and omits some of them. The table lists around 260,000 clones, 24% of them singletons. The clonotype comes from a woman younger than 45 with type 1 diabetes. Sample: naive CD4+ T cells from blood. V gene TRBV30 combines with J gene TRBJ2-1; TRBD1 is a possible D gene (6 bases). The CDR3 region has the DNA TGTGCCTCAAGGGGGTACAATGAGCAGTTCTTC. Protein sequence: CASRGYNEQFF. The variable domain in full, completed from reference TRBV30 and TRBJ2-1, reads SQTIHQWPATLVQPVGSPLSLECTVEGTSNPNLYWYRQAAGRGLQLLFYSVGIGQISSEVPQNLSASRPQDRQFILSSKKLLLSDSGFYLCASRGYNEQFFGPGTRLTVL.